This TCR beta chain is drawn from a study of cytomegalovirus exposure and HLA in healthy donors (dated by TCRdb to the late 2010s). The study in broad terms: In an earlier analysis of about 560 of the donors, approximately 300 Gb of sequence data and some 120 million unique TCR beta sequences from roughly 200 million T cells were reported. Five DR-DQ haplotypes were handled as single units for association and clustering, since linkage in the cohort was strong. The genetic ancestry cluster associated with self-reported Caucasian donors included 81% of the approximately 410 genotyped donors. Typing coverage differed by locus: A, B, C, DRB1 and DQB1 were typed in roughly 629-640 donors, DQA1 in around 500, DPA1 in around 610, and DPB1 in roughly 470. Across approximately 420 genotyped donors of the cohort, an average of 235,054 unique TCR beta nucleotide sequences per donor were sequenced, and 15% to 20% of those sequences were non-productive. The later analysis used no new phenotypic data to find candidate immune exposures, relying instead on TCR beta sequences and their occurrence across donors. All discovery cohort repertoires had been generated on a single sequencing platform. Roughly 310 gigabases of sequencing data and roughly 90 million unique TCR sequences were included in an early release covering 550 to 650 HLA-typed donors. Besides the first cohort of approximately 670 subjects, a separate validation cohort made up of roughly 120 different subjects was used. An earlier analysis of some 500 of the donors applied high-throughput TCR beta sequencing to assess whether each TCR beta V gene segment acted as functional or pseudogenic. The study aimed to test whether cataloging public T cell receptors could reveal signatures of past pathogen exposure. Genome-wide SNP genotypes for about 65% of the roughly 670 donors were used in a later genetic analysis, which treated that subset as a discovery cohort. To predict cytomegalovirus infection status, the study brought together high-throughput TCR immunosequencing, statistical association of individual TCRs with disease status, and machine learning. The study used immunosequencing to profile the T cell repertoires of approximately 650 subjects and linked those repertoires to cytomegalovirus serostatus. A later analysis re-examined previously published TCR beta repertoires from 600 to 700 donors and added high-resolution HLA genotyping to investigate patterns of TCR occurrence. Class I and class II HLA loci were covered by the typing at four-digit resolution. Donor age, sex, ethnicity and CMV serostatus were compiled alongside the repertoire data. Points the paper makes about the study in general: According to a later analysis, parvovirus B19, influenza, CMV and Epstein-Barr virus appeared linked to several top co-occurrence clusters. A later analysis found that most CMV-associated TCR beta chains appeared HLA-restricted, with HLA associations seemingly driven largely by CMV exposure. The study gave a list of under 200 TCR beta chains associated with cytomegalovirus. Some IMGT-functional V segments, including TRBV6-2 and TRBV6-3, could not be told apart with the 87-base-pair reads, so those segments were excluded. Linkage disequilibrium might explain the correlated functional status among segregating V segments, but an unknown experimental factor could not be ruled out. An earlier analysis of roughly 570 of the donors showed that most TCR beta V segments appeared in productive rearrangements either about 90% or about 30% of the time, which broadly matched IMGT annotations. Strong co-occurrence of HLA alleles, especially DR and DQ, made assigning TCR associations to individual alleles difficult. For the cohort, immune exposure information was limited to CMV serostatus. About 17 rarely observed V segments, including chromosome 9 orphons, were excluded from the earlier analysis of some 590 of the donors because counts were too low. The sequencing pipeline was judged likely to have produced a cluster of highly shared sequence variants as a technical artifact. An association between a missense DCLRE1C variant and V-gene and J-gene trimming of TCR beta chains was found in a later genetic analysis and replicated in an independent cohort. A later genetic analysis reported fewer N-insertions in productive TCRs among donors in an Asian-associated ancestry cluster than the roughly 720-donor mean. A further reported finding was that TCR beta sequences accurately predicted the HLA-A and HLA-B alleles for most subjects in the first cohort. The authors suggested that the approach could potentially be generalized to other disease states and immunological phenotypes. Cytomegalovirus status was reported to be diagnosed by the classifier with high specificity and sensitivity in both the original and validation cohorts. A later analysis found that HLA-associated TCR beta chains were more clonally expanded and had lower generation probabilities than equally common non-associated chains. Sequencing depth was assumed to be roughly uniform across donors in the presence/absence analyses, though that assumption may not hold. This cohort had only TCR beta chains sequenced, and the lack of alpha or paired-chain data limited which features could be detected. In a later analysis, TCR association rates were found to vary across HLA loci, with the most associated TCRs seen for DRB1 alleles and the fewest for HLA-C alleles. Because HLA typing was unavailable for some donors at each locus, only the typed subset was used in association tests. While some public TCRs were present in many individuals, most TCR sequences turned up only very rarely across donors. In vitro tests confirmed that a few of the cytomegalovirus-associated TCR beta chains recognize cytomegalovirus antigens. At a false discovery rate of 0.05, a later analysis linked around 17,000 TCR beta sequences to specific HLA alleles.

Ends trimmed: V by 7 bases, J by 5 bases; bases unmatched to a gene: 10. The CDR3 numbers 15 residues from cysteine through phenylalanine. Only CDR3 DNA is held: 45 bases, read in frame from base 1. Looking up the germline V gene yields CDR1 MNHEY and CDR2 SVGAGI. A note on this clone: Its antigen has not been determined. The sample holds no much larger clone one base away, and base qualities are not on file.

Library method: the immunoSEQ multiplex PCR assay. For the multiplex PCR, a mixture combining 60 forward primers for TCR Vbeta segments and 13 reverse primers for TCR Jbeta segments was used. The CDR3 region of rearranged TCR beta genes was amplified from genomic DNA by a multiplex PCR assay. The Illumina HiSeq System was used to sequence the amplified TCR beta libraries as 87-base-pair reads. Turning to the authors' computational methods: In a later analysis, roughly 80 million unique TCR beta chains were counted across the roughly 610 repertoires, and approximately 11 million of these chains were shared by at least two donors. To remove PCR and sequencing errors, raw reads were error-corrected and collapsed into unique sequences using a nearest-neighbor algorithm that merged closely related sequences. V, D and J gene segments were assigned by aligning CDR3 sequences to IMGT reference sequences. For a sequence to be retained, a match of at least six nucleotides to both a V gene segment and a J gene segment was required. A rearrangement was called productive if the CDR3 had no stop codons and remained in frame with V and J, and every other rearrangement was called non-productive. Following IMGT convention, CDR3 was defined as the stretch from the second conserved V-encoded cysteine up to the conserved J-encoded phenylalanine. In an earlier analysis of 500 to 650 of the donors, sequences lacking an unambiguous match to a single V gene segment were excluded. In an earlier analysis of several hundred of the donors, a V segment was called functional when productive rearrangements were above 56.7%, and segregating when the standard deviation between donors exceeded 5%. A statistical classification framework was built for diagnosing cytomegalovirus status from the catalog of TCR beta chain sequences. In a later analysis, TCR nucleotide sequences were compared against IMGT/GENE-DB human TR gene sequences so that V and J genes could be assigned. The TCRdist pipeline was used in a later analysis to assign CDR3 sequences and most-parsimonious VDJ recombination scenarios. A later analysis defined each TCR beta chain by its CDR3 amino acid sequence plus V-gene family, and excluded reads lacking a unique V-gene family. A later analysis removed over 500 highly shared, low-generation-probability nucleotide sequences to deal with suspected cross-contamination and a sequencing artifact. For each public chain, a later analysis derived a clonal expansion index from normalized ranks of inferred template counts within each repertoire. A later analysis computed generation probabilities with a VDJ recombination model fitted to out-of-frame rearrangements, and checked the results against IGoR. In a later analysis, hypergeometric tests were used to score TCR-TCR, TCR-HLA and TCR-CMV co-occurrence, with a repertoire-size bias correction applied to TCR pairs. In a later analysis, false discovery rates were estimated by permuting HLA or CMV assignments 20 times. A later analysis grouped co-occurring TCRs with DBSCAN, adding TCRdist sequence similarity when clustering within HLA-allele-positive subsets. Co-occurrence clustering excluded repertoires with fewer than 30,000 or more than 120,000 public chains, plus five with anomalous nucleotide sharing. Not all clones reach the TCRdb copy of this immuneACCESS table, which keeps in-frame sequences only. Checked studies attribute under half of the gap to unresolved V genes and leave the rest unexplained. That table furnishes V, J and clone size, whereas the DNA furnished D and trimming. The sample includes roughly 150,000 clones, with about three quarters observed a single time. About 9.4% of the sample is taken by the ten largest.

The cohort comprised some 700 healthy bone marrow donors. At the time of sampling, every cohort member was nominally healthy, though immune exposures that went unrecorded were likely present. The donor tested CMV seropositive and was one of the 289 seropositive cohort members. Every donor gave a peripheral blood sample, and the peripheral blood mononuclear cells from that sample were used for TCR beta sequencing. The Qiagen DNeasy Blood Extraction Kit was used to extract genomic DNA from the blood cell samples. The sequence is built from TRBV6-5 and TRBJ1-1; TRBD1 agrees with 10 junctional bases. Material for sequencing was PBMCs. The source is a man aged 25 to 40 in good health and CMV-seropositive. The CDR3 loop reads CASTFAGTGDTEAFF. The sequence in DNA is TGTGCCAGCACCTTTGCCGGGACAGGGGATACTGAAGCTTTCTTT.